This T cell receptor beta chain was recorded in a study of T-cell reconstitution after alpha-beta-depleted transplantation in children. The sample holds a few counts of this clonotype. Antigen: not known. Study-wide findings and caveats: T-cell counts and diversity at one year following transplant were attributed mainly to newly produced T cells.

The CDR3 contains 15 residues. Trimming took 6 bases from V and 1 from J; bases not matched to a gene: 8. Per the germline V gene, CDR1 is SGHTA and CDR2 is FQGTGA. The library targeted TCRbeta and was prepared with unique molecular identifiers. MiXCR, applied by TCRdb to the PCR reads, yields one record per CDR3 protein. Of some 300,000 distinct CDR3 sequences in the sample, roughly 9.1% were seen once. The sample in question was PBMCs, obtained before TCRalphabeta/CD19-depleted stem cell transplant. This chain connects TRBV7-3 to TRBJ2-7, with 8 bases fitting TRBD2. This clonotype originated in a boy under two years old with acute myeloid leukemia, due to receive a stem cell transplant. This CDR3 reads CASSFSGGPSYEQYF. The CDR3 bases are TGTGCCAGCAGTTTCTCGGGGGGGCCTTCCTACGAGCAGTACTTC.